This T cell receptor (beta chain) is from a study of regulatory dendritic cells for organ transplantation. General study points: Considerable individual heterogeneity was seen in alloreactive memory CD8+ T cells.

The CDR3 runs 14 residues. V dropped 3 bases and J dropped 0 bases, with 11 bases sitting between them. The germline V gene has CDR1 GTSNPN and CDR2 SVGIG (reference sequence). About this clone itself: Its antigen is unidentified.

The assay was immunoSEQ multiplex PCR, and TCRdb's table has in-frame clones only and misses some. The profile shows 30,000 to 35,000 clones, 85% to 90% of them singletons. The sequence was collected from a human donor in good health. Sequenced: naive CD4+ T cells from blood. Subset of the sample: CD45RA+ naive T cells. This rearrangement joins TRBV30 to TRBJ1-1; D is ambiguous. CDR3 region: CAWSFGQMNTEAFF. The CDR3 nucleotides read TGTGCCTGGAGCTTCGGGCAGATGAACACTGAAGCTTTCTTT.